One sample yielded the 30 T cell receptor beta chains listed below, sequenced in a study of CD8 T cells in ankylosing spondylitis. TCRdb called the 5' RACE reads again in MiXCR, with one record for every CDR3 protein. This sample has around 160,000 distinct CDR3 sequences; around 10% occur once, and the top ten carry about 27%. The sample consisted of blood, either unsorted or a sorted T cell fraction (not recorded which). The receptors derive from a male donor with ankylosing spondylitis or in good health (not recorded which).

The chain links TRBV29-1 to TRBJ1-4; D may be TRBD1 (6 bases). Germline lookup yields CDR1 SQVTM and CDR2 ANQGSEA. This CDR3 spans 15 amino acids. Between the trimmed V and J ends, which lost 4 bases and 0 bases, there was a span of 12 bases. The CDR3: CSVAGTGTTNEKLFF. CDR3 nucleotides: TGCAGCGTTGCCGGAACAGGGACAACTAATGAAAAACTGTTTTTT.

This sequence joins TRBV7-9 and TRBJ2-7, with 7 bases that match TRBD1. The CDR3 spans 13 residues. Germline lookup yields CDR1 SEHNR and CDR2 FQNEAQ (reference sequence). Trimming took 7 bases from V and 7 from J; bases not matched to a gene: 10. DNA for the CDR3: TGTGCCAGCAACCGGGACAGTACGTTTGAGCAGTACTTC. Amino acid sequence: CASNRDSTFEQYF.

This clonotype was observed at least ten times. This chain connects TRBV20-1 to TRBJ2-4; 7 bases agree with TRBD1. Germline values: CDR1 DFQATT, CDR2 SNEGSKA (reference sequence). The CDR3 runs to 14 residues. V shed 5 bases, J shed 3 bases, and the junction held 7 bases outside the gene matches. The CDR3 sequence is CSAESWDSKNIQYF. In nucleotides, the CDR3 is TGCAGTGCTGAAAGTTGGGACAGCAAAAACATTCAGTACTTC.

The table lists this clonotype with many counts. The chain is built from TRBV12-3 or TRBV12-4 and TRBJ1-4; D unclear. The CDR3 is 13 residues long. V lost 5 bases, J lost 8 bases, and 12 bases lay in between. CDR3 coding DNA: TGTGCCAGCAGTCACCCTAACGGGGAAAAACTGTTTTTT. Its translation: CASSHPNGEKLFF.

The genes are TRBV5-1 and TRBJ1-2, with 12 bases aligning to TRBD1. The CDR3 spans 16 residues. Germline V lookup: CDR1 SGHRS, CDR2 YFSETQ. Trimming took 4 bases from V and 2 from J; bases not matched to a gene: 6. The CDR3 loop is CASSPGQGARNYGYTF. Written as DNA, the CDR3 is TGCGCCAGCAGCCCGGGACAGGGGGCACGAAACTATGGCTACACCTTC.

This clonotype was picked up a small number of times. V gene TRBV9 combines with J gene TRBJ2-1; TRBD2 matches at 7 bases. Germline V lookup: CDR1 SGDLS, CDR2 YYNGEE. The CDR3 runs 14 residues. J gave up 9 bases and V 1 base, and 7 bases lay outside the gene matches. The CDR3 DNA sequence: TGTGCCAGCAGCGTATGGAGCGGGACCACTGAGCAGTTCTTC. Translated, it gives CASSVWSGTTEQFF. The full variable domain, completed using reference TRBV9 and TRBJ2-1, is DSGVTQTPKHLITATGQRVTLRCSPRSGDLSVYWYQQSLDQGLQFLIQYYNGEERAKGNILERFSAQQFPDLHSELNLSSLELGDSALYFCASSVWSGTTEQFFGPGTRLTVL.

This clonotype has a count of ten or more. The CDR3 DNA reads as TGTGCCAGCTCACACACAGGGTTCTACAATGAGCAGTTCTTC. Its translation: CASSHTGFYNEQFF. The V gene is TRBV18, the J gene TRBJ2-1; D possibly corresponds to TRBD1 (6 bases). In germline, CDR1 is KGHSH, CDR2 LQKENI. Deletions cut 4 bases from V and 3 bases from J, with 10 bases between. The CDR3 loop spans 14 amino acids.

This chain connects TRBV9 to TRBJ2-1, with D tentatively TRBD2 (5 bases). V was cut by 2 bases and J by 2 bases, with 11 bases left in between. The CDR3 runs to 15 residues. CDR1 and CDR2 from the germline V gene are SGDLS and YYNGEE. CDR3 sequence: CASSVEGVAYNEQFF. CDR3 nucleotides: TGTGCCAGCAGCGTCGAGGGTGTGGCCTACAATGAGCAGTTCTTC. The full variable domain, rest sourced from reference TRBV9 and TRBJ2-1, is DSGVTQTPKHLITATGQRVTLRCSPRSGDLSVYWYQQSLDQGLQFLIQYYNGEERAKGNILERFSAQQFPDLHSELNLSSLELGDSALYFCASSVEGVAYNEQFFGPGTRLTVL.

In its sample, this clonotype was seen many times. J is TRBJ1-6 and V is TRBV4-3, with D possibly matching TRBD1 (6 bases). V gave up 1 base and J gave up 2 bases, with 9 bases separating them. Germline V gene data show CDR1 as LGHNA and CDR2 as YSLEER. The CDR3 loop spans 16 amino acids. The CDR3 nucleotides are TGCGCCAGCAGCCAAGTACCAGGGGCCTATAATTCACCCCTCCACTTT. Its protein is CASSQVPGAYNSPLHF.

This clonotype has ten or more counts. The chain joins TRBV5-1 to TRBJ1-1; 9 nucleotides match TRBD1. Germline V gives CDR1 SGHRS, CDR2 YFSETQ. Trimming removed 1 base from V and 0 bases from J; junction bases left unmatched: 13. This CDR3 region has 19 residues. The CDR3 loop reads CASSLNPSGQGLVNTEAFF. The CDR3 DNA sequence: TGCGCCAGCAGCTTGAACCCTTCGGGACAGGGACTCGTGAACACTGAAGCTTTCTTT.

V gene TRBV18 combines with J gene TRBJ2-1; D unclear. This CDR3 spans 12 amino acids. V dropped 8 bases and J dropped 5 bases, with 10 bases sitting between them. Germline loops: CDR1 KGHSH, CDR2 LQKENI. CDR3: CASNLGDNEQFF. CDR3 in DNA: TGTGCCAGCAACCTTGGCGACAATGAGCAGTTCTTC.

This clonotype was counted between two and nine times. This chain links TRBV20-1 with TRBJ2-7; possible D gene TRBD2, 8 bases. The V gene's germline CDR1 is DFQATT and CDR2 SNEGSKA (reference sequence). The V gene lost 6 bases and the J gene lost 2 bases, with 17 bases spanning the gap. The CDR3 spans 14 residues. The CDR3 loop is CSAPRGGQTYEQYF. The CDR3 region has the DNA TGCAGTGCCCCACGGGGGGGACAGACCTACGAGCAGTACTTC.

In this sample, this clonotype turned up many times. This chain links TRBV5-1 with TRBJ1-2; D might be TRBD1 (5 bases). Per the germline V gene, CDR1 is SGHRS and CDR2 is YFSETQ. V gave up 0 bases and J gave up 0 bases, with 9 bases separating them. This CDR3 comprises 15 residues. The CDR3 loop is CASSLEGTANYGYTF. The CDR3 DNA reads TGCGCCAGCAGCTTGGAGGGGACCGCTAACTATGGCTACACCTTC.

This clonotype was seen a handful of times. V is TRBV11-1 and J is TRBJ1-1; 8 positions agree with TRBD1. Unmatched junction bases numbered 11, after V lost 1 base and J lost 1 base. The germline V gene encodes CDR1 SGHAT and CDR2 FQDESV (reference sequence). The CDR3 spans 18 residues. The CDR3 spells CASSLEGADRAPNTEAFF. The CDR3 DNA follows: TGTGCCAGCAGCTTAGAGGGTGCGGACAGGGCTCCGAACACTGAAGCTTTCTTT.

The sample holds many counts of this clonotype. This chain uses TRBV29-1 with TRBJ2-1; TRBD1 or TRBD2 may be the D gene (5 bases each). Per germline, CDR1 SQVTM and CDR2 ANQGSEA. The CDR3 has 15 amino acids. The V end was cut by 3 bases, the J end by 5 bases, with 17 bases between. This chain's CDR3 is CSVEGPMRANNEQFF. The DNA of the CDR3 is TGCAGCGTTGAGGGACCTATGCGGGCAAACAATGAGCAGTTCTTC.

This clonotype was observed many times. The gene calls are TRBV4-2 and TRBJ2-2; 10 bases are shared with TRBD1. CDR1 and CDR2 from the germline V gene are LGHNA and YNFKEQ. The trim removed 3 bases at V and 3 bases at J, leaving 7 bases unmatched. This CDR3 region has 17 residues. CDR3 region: CASSHLGTGDDTGELFF. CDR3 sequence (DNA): TGTGCCAGCAGCCACTTAGGGACAGGGGACGACACCGGGGAGCTGTTTTTT.

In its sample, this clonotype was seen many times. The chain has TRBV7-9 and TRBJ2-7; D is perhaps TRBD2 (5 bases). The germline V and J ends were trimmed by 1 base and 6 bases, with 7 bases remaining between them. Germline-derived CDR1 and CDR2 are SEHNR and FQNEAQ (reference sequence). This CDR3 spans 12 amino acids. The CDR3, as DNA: TGTGCCAGCAGCTTAGGAGGGTCCGAGCAGTACTTC. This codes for CASSLGGSEQYF.

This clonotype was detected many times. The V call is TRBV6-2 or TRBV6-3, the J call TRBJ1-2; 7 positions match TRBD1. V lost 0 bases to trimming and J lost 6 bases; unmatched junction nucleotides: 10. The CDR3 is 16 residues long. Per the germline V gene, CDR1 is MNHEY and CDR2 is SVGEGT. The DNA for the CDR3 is TGTGCCAGCAGTTACTCGATCTCCCGACAGGGTGATGGCTACACCTTC. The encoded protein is CASSYSISRQGDGYTF.

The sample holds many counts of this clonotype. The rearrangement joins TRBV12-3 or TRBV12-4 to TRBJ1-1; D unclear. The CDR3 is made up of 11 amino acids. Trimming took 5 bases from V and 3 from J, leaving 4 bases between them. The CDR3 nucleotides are TGTGCCAGCAGTGCGTACACTGAAGCTTTCTTT. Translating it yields CASSAYTEAFF.

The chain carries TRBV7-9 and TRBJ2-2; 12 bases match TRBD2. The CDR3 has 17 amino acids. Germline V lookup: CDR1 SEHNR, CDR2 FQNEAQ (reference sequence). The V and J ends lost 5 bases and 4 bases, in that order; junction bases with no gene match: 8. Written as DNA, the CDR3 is TGTGCCAGCAGCCCCCTAGCGGGAGGGCCCGGCACCGGGGAGCTGTTTTTT. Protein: CASSPLAGGPGTGELFF.

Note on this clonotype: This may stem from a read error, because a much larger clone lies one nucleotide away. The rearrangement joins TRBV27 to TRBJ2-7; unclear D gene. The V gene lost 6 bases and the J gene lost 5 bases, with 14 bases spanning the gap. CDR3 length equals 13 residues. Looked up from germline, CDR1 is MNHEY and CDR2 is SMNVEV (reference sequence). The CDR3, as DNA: TGTGCCAGCAGAGTCGTCGTGGCTCACGAGCAGTACTTC. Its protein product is CASRVVVAHEQYF.

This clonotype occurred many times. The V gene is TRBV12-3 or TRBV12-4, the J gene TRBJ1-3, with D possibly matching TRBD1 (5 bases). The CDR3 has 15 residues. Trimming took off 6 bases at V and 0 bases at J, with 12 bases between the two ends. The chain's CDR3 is CASRPRDPSGNTIYF. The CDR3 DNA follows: TGTGCCAGCAGACCTCGGGACCCCTCTGGAAACACCATATATTTT.

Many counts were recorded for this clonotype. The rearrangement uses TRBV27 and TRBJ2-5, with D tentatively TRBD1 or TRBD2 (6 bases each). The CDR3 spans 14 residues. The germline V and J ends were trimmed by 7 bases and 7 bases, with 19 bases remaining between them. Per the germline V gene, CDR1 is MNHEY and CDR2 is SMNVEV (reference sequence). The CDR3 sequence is CASNAGGRRGTQYF. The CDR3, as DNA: TGTGCCAGCAATGCCGGGGGCAGGCGGGGGACCCAGTACTTC.

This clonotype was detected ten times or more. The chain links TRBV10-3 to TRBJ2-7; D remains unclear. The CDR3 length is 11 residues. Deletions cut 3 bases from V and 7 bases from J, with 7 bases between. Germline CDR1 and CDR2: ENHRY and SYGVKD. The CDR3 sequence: CAISEWGEQYF. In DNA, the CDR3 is TGTGCCATCAGTGAATGGGGTGAGCAGTACTTC.

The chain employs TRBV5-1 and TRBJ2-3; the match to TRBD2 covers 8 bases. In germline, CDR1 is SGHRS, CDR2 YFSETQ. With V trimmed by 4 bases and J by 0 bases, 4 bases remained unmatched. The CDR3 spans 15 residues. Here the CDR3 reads CASSALAGSTDTQYF. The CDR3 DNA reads TGCGCCAGCAGCGCCTTAGCGGGAAGCACAGATACGCAGTATTTT.

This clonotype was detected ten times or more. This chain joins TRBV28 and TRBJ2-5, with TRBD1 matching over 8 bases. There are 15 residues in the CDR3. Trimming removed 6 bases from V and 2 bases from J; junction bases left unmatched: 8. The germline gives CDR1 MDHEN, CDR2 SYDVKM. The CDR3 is CASSLLGQGQETQYF. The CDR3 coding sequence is TGTGCCAGCAGCCTTCTCGGACAGGGTCAAGAGACCCAGTACTTC. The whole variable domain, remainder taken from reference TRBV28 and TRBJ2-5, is DVKVTQSSRYLVKRTGEKVFLECVQDMDHENMFWYRQDPGLGLRLIYFSYDVKMKEKGDIPEGYSVSREKKERFSLILESASTNQTSMYLCASSLLGQGQETQYFGPGTRLLVL.

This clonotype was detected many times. The CDR3 reads CSASALAGVPPDTQYF. Here the CDR3 DNA reads TGCAGTGCTTCCGCTCTAGCGGGGGTTCCTCCTGATACGCAGTATTTT. This chain links TRBV20-1 with TRBJ2-3; 10 bases align to TRBD2. V lost 5 bases, J lost 6 bases, and 14 bases stayed unmatched. CDR1 is DFQATT, CDR2 SNEGSKA, per germline (reference sequence). This CDR3 comprises 16 residues.

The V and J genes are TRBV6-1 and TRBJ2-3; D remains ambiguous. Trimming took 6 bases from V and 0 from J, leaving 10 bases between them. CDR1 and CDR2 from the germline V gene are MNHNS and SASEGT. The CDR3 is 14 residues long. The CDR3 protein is CASSPSPSTDTQYF. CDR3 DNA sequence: TGTGCCAGCAGCCCCTCCCCCAGCACAGATACGCAGTATTTT.

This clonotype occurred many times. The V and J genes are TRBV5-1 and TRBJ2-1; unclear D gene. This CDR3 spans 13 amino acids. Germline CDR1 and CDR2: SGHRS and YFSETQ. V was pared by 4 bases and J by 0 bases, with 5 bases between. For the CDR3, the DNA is TGCGCCAGCAGCCTCAACTCCTACAATGAGCAGTTCTTC. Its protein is CASSLNSYNEQFF.

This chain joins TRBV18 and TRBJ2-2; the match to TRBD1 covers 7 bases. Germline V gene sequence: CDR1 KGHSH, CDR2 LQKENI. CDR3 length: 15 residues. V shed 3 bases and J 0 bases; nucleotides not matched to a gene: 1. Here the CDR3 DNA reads TGTGCCAGCTCACCTGGGACAGCGAACACCGGGGAGCTGTTTTTT. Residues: CASSPGTANTGELFF. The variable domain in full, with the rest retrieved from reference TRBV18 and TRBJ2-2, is NAGVMQNPRHLVRRRGQEARLRCSPMKGHSHVYWYRQLPEEGLKFMVYLQKENIIDESGMPKERFSAEFPKEGPSILRIQQVVRGDSAAYFCASSPGTANTGELFFGEGSRLTVL.